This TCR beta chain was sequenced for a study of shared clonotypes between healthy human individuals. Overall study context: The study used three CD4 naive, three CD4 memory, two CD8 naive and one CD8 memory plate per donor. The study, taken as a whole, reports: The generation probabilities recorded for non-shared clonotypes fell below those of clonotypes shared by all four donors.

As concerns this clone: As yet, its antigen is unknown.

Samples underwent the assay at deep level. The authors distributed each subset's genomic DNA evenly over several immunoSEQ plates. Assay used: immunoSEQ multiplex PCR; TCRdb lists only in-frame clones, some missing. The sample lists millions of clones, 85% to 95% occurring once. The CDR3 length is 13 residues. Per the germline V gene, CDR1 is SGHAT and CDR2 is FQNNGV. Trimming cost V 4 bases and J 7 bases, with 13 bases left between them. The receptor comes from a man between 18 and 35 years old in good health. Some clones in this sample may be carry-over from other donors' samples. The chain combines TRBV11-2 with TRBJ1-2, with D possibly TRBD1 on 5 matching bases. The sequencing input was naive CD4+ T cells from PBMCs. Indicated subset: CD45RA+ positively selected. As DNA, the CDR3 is TGTGCCAGCAGCTGGGATCAGGGTATTGGCTACACCTTC. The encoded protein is CASSWDQGIGYTF.